This TCR beta chain was sequenced during a study of stem cell transplantation in POMP-related autoinflammatory disease. PRAID combined immunodeficiency and autoinflammation. This clone has more than one count but fewer than ten. The CDR3 totals 13 residues. Germline lookup yields CDR1 MNHEY and CDR2 SMNVEV (reference sequence). The trim removed 5 bases at V and 6 bases at J, leaving 4 bases unmatched. Generated by immunoSEQ multiplex PCR, the TCRdb table keeps only in-frame clones and is missing some. The repertoire holds around 5,000 clones, 92% seen once, with more than 2% in the top ten. The input for sequencing was CD8+ T cells from PBMCs, taken after stem cell transplantation. The rearrangement uses TRBV27 and TRBJ1-5, with 7 bases matching TRBD1. The receptor's source is a human patient with POMP-related autoinflammation and immune dysregulation (PRAID). The graft donor may be the source of some T cells. The CDR3 loop reads CASSLTGPQPQHF. As DNA, the CDR3 is TGTGCCAGCAGTCTGACAGGGCCTCAGCCCCAGCATTTT.